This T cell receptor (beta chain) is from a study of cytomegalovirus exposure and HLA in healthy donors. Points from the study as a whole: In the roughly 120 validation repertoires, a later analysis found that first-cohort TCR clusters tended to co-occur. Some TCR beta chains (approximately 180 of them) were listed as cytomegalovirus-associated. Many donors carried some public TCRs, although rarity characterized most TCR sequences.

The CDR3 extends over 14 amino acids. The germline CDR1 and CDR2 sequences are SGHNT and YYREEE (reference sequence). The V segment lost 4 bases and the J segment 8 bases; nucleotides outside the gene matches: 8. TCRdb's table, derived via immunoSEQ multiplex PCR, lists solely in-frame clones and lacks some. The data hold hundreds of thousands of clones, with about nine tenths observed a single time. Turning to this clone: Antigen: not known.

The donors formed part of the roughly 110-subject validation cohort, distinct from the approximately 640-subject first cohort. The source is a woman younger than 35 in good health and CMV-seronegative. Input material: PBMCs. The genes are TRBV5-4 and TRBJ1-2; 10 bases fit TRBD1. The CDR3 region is CASSTRGQGTGYTF. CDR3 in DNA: TGTGCCAGCAGCACCCGGGGACAGGGGACCGGCTACACCTTC.